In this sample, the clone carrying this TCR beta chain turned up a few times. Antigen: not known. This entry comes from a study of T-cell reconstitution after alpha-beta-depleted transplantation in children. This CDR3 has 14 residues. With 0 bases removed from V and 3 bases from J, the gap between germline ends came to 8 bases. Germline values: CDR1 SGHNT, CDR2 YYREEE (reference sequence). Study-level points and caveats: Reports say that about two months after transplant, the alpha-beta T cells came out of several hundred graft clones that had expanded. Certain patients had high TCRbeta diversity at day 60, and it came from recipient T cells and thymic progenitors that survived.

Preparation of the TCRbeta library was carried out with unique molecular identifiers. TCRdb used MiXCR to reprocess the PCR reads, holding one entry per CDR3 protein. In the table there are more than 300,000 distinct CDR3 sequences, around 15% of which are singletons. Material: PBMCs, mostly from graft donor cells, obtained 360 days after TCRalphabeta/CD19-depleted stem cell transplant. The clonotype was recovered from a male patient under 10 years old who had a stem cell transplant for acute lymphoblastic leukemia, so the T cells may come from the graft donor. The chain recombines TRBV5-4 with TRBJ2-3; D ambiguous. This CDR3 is CASSLAVGTDTQYF. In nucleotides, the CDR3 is TGTGCCAGCAGCTTGGCGGTGGGGACAGATACGCAGTATTTT.